These T cell receptor beta chains were read from a single sample in a study of OX40 agonist ivuxolimab in advanced cancers. The repertoire was sequenced with immunoSEQ multiplex PCR; TCRdb's copy has only in-frame clones and lacks some. The sample gives under 75,000 clones, roughly 86% of which show up once; approximately 2.1% is in the top ten. Sequencing was performed on CD4+ or CD8+ T cells sorted from blood, taken in a trial of the OX40 agonist ivuxolimab. All receptors derive from an adult with an advanced solid tumor such as melanoma, head and neck, liver or kidney cancer. The CDR3 runs from the conserved cysteine through the conserved F or W. The order of the fields is D gene, CDR3 length, J gene, V gene, clone size, CDR3 protein, CDR3 DNA. A D gene is named only where the DNA matches it firmly. Clone size is stated in some rows and not others, as once, few, many or a class when expanded.

TRBD2	17	TRBJ2-1	TRBV15	once	CATSRTLAVTTYNEQFF	TGTGCCACCAGCAGGACACTAGCGGTAACTACATACAATGAGCAGTTCTTC
TRBD2	15	TRBJ2-1	TRBV11-3	few	CASSLTSGRYNEQFF	TGTGCCAGCAGCCTAACTAGCGGGAGGTACAATGAGCAGTTCTTC
TRBD2	16	TRBJ2-3	TRBV9	-	CASSVGGRGDTDTQYF	TGTGCCAGCAGCGTAGGGGGTCGGGGGGACACAGATACGCAGTATTTT
TRBD1	15	TRBJ2-7	TRBV5-4	-	CASSLEGGLGYEQYF	TGTGCCAGCAGCTTGGAAGGGGGCTTAGGATACGAGCAGTACTTC
TRBD2	17	TRBJ2-2	TRBV7-6	-	CASSPASGGPNTGELFF	TGTGCCAGCAGCCCCGCTAGCGGGGGCCCCAACACCGGGGAGCTGTTTTTT
TRBD2	14	TRBJ2-3	TRBV29-1	-	CSVRRLAGVDTQYF	TGCAGCGTTCGTCGACTAGCGGGGGTGGATACGCAGTATTTT
-	15	TRBJ1-4	TRBV5-1	-	CASSLGAAGSEKLFF	TGCGCCAGCAGCTTGGGGGCAGCCGGTAGTGAAAAACTGTTTTTT
-	13	TRBJ2-7	TRBV6-1	-	CASSEQGRGEQYF	TGTGCCAGCAGTGAACAAGGCCGGGGCGAGCAGTACTTC
-	16	TRBJ1-1	TRBV15	-	CATSRVRRGTNTEAFF	TGTGCCACCAGCAGAGTTCGCAGGGGCACGAACACTGAAGCTTTCTTT
-	15	TRBJ1-3	TRBV6-5	-	CASSPFGIYGNTIYF	TGTGCCAGCAGTCCTTTCGGGATCTATGGAAACACCATATATTTT
-	16	TRBJ1-3	TRBV7-6	once	CASSTQGSSSGNTIYF	TGTGCCAGCAGCACACAGGGTTCAAGCTCTGGAAACACCATATATTTT
TRBD1	15	TRBJ1-5	TRBV28	-	CASSSDRVSNQPQHF	TGTGCCAGCAGTTCGGACAGGGTGAGCAATCAGCCCCAGCATTTT
-	12	TRBJ2-7	TRBV7-9	-	CASSWPGAEQYF	TGTGCCAGCAGCTGGCCAGGGGCCGAGCAGTACTTC
-	14	TRBJ1-5	TRBV6-1	-	CASMKGVSNQPQHF	TGTGCCAGCATGAAGGGGGTTAGCAATCAGCCCCAGCATTTT
-	13	TRBJ2-5	TRBV19	once	CASSADPGETQYF	TGTGCCAGTAGTGCAGACCCGGGGGAGACCCAGTACTTC